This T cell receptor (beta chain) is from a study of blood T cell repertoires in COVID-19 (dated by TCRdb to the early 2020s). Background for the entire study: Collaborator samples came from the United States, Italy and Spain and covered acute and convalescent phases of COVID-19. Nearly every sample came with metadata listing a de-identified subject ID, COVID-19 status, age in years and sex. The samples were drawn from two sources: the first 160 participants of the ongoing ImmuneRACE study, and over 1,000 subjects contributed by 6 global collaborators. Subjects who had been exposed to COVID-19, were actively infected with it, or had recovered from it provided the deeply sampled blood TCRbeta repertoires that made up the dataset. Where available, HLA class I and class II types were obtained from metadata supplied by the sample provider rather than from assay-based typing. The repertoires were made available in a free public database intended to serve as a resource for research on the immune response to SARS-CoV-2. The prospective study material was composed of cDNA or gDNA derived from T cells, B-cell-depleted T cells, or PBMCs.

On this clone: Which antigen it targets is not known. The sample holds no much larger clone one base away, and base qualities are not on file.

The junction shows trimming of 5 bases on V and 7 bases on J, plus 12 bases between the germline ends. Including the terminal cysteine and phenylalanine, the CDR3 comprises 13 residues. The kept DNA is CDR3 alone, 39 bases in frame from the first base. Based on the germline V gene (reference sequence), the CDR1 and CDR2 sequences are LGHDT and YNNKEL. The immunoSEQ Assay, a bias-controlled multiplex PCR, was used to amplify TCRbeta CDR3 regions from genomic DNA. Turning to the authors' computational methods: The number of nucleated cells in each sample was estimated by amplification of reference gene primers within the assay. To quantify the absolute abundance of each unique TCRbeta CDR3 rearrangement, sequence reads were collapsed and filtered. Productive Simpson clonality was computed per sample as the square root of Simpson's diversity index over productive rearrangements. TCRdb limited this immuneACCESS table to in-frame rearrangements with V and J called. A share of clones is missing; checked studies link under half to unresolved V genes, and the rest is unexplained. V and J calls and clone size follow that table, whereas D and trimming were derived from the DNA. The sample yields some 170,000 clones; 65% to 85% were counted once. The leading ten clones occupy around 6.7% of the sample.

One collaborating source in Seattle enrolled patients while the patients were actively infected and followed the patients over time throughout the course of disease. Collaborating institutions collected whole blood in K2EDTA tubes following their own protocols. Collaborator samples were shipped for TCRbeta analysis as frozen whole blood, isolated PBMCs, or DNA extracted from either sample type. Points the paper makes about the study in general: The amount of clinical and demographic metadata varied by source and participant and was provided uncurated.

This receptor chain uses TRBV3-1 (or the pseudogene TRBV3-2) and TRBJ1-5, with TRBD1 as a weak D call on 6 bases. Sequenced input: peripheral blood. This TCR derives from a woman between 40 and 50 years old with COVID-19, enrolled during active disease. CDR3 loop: CASSFGQSQPQHF. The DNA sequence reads TGTGCCAGCAGCTTCGGACAGTCCCAGCCCCAGCATTTT.